This entry lists 25 T cell receptor beta chains sequenced from one sample in a study of T cells in Graves' hyperthyroidism and ophthalmopathy. Template material for amplifying TCR beta CDR3 regions consisted of RNA transcripts. HTBI primers were employed in a first-round RT-PCR of the TCR CDR3. TCRdb analysed the multiplex PCR reads with MiXCR anew, one entry per CDR3 protein. Of about 350,000 distinct CDR3 sequences listed, about 15% are singletons. The sample was blood. These receptor sequences come from a woman in her thirties with Graves' hyperthyroidism.

This clonotype was counted ten times or more. CDR3 amino acids: CSASRGSGVSETQYF. The CDR3 DNA is TGCAGTGCTTCCCGGGGTAGCGGGGTTTCGGAGACCCAGTACTTC. This rearrangement joins TRBV20-1 to TRBJ2-5; 8 bases are a match to TRBD2. The junction had 13 bases not matched to a gene; V was cut back by 5 bases and J by 5 bases. This CDR3 has 15 residues. The V gene's germline CDR1 is DFQATT and CDR2 SNEGSKA (reference sequence).

The chain uses TRBV19 and TRBJ2-1; D is perhaps TRBD1 (5 bases). Looked up from germline, CDR1 is LNHDA and CDR2 is SQIVND (reference sequence). This CDR3 region has 14 residues. Trimming pared 3 bases from V and 6 bases from J, leaving 12 bases between. The CDR3 nucleotides read TGTGCCAGTAGTATTCAGGGTCGAAGCAATGAGCAGTTCTTC. Encoded protein: CASSIQGRSNEQFF.

Worth noting for this clonotype: Germline and junction disagree at one end, which may indicate a read error. The rearrangement joins TRBV29-1 to TRBJ2-1; the match to TRBD2 covers 11 bases. The CDR3 runs 15 residues. Germline V gives CDR1 SQVTM, CDR2 ANQGSEA. CDR3 amino acids: CSAEGRLAGGNEQFF. The DNA for the CDR3 is TGCAGCGCTGAAGGTCGGCTAGCGGGAGGTAATGAGCAGTTCTTC.

The gene calls are TRBV6-1 and TRBJ2-1, with a weak D call TRBD2 (5 bases). The V gene's germline CDR1 is MNHNS and CDR2 SASEGT. CDR3 length: 14 amino acids. With 6 bases removed from V and 5 bases from J, the gap between germline ends came to 14 bases. The CDR3 bases are TGTGCCAGCAGCGACCCCCGAGGGAACAATGAGCAGTTCTTC. It yields the protein CASSDPRGNNEQFF.

This clonotype was detected a few times. The chain employs TRBV28 and TRBJ2-5; 9 positions match TRBD1. Germline loops: CDR1 MDHEN, CDR2 SYDVKM. This CDR3 spans 16 amino acids. V gave up 2 bases and J gave up 3 bases; unmatched junction bases: 7. This CDR3 reads CASSLNGQGSEETQYF. The CDR3 DNA reads as TGTGCCAGCAGTTTAAATGGACAGGGGAGTGAAGAGACCCAGTACTTC.

The gene calls are TRBV15 and TRBJ1-3; D unclear. There are 16 residues in the CDR3. The germline V and J ends were trimmed by 0 bases and 3 bases, with 12 bases remaining between them. In germline, CDR1 is LNHNV, CDR2 YYDKDF (reference sequence). The CDR3 coding sequence is TGTGCCACCAGCAGAGATCCAGACGGAGTTGGAAACACCATATATTTT. It is translated as CATSRDPDGVGNTIYF.

This clonotype appeared many times. The chain is built from TRBV6-1 and TRBJ1-2; D possibly corresponds to TRBD1 (5 bases). In germline, CDR1 is MNHNS, CDR2 SASEGT. The CDR3 spans 14 residues. The germline V and J ends were trimmed by 2 bases and 9 bases, with 16 bases remaining between them. Here the CDR3 reads CASSESNRRESYTF. In nucleotides, the CDR3 is TGTGCCAGCAGTGAAAGTAACAGGAGGGAGAGCTACACCTTC.

Ten or more counts support this clonotype. V is TRBV20-1 and J is TRBJ2-5; TRBD2 matches 8 bases. Losses at the gene ends were 0 bases for V and 3 bases for J; bases not matched to a gene: 3. The CDR3 totals 14 residues. Germline V gene lookup returns CDR1 DFQATT and CDR2 SNEGSKA (reference sequence). The CDR3 DNA reads TGCAGTGCTAGAGATGGTAGCGGGGAAGAGACCCAGTACTTC. Its translation is CSARDGSGEETQYF.

V gene TRBV20-1 combines with J gene TRBJ2-5; TRBD2 matches at 12 bases. The CDR3 covers 20 residues. CDR1 DFQATT and CDR2 SNEGSKA come from the germline V gene (reference sequence). The ends lost 2 bases at V and 3 bases at J; junction bases unmatched: 19. The CDR3 reads CSARPYLAGGPGFAKETQYF. The DNA of the CDR3 is TGCAGTGCTAGACCGTATCTAGCGGGAGGGCCGGGATTTGCGAAAGAGACCCAGTACTTC.

In this sample, this clonotype turned up a few times. This rearrangement joins TRBV20-1 to TRBJ2-1; either TRBD1 or TRBD2 may fit D (5 bases each). The V and J ends lost 2 bases and 5 bases respectively, with 10 bases between them. There are 13 residues in the CDR3. CDR1 DFQATT and CDR2 SNEGSKA come from the germline V gene (reference sequence). The CDR3 coding sequence is TGCAGTGCTAGAAGGGACCACCACAATGAGCAGTTCTTC. Protein: CSARRDHHNEQFF.

In this sample, this clonotype turned up a few times. The rearrangement uses TRBV3-1 and TRBJ2-1, with TRBD2 as a possible D gene (6 bases). The CDR3 has 14 residues. V lost 5 bases to trimming and J lost 6 bases, with 14 bases between them. Germline V gene data show CDR1 as LGHDT and CDR2 as YNNKEL (reference sequence). CDR3 sequence: CASSASRTINEQFF. In DNA, the CDR3 is TGTGCCAGCAGCGCTTCTCGGACTATCAATGAGCAGTTCTTC.

This clonotype appeared many times. V and J are TRBV12-3 or TRBV12-4 and TRBJ2-7; D is perhaps TRBD1 or TRBD2 (5 bases each). V shed 8 bases and J shed 3 bases, with 14 bases lying between them. The CDR3 is made up of 13 amino acids. The CDR3 DNA reads TGTGCCAGCCGACACGGGACGGGCTACGAGCAGTACTTC. Its protein is CASRHGTGYEQYF.

This clonotype was recorded at least ten times. The chain carries TRBV11-2 and TRBJ2-5, with a possible D match to TRBD1 (6 bases). The germline V gene encodes CDR1 SGHAT and CDR2 FQNNGV. CDR3 length: 14 residues. Trimming took off 2 bases at V and 1 base at J, with 8 bases between the two ends. The CDR3 nucleotides are TGTGCCAGCAGCTTAAACAGGGTCCAAGAGACCCAGTACTTC. Encoded protein: CASSLNRVQETQYF. The variable domain in full, completed from reference TRBV11-2 and TRBJ2-5, reads EAGVAQSPRYKIIEKRQSVAFWCNPISGHATLYWYQQILGQGPKLLIQFQNNGVVDDSQLPKDRFSAERLKGVDSTLKIQPAKLEDSAVYLCASSLNRVQETQYFGPGTRLLVL.

In its sample, this clonotype was seen many times. The chain links TRBV11-2 to TRBJ2-7, with a possible D match to TRBD2 (6 bases). Germline lookup yields CDR1 SGHAT and CDR2 FQNNGV. Trimming shortened V by 5 bases and J by 7 bases, and 15 bases separated the two germline ends. This CDR3 spans 13 amino acids. In DNA, the CDR3 is TGTGCCAGCAGCCCCGGGACTCGCTTGGAGCAGTACTTC. It translates to CASSPGTRLEQYF.

The V call is TRBV25-1, the J call TRBJ2-5; perhaps TRBD2 as D (6 bases). From germline, CDR1 is MGHDK and CDR2 SYGVNS. Trimming took 6 bases from V and 7 from J, leaving 12 bases between them. This CDR3 is built from 12 residues. Here the CDR3 DNA reads TGTGCCAGCAGGTTGGGAGGAGGGACCCAGTACTTC. Amino acids: CASRLGGGTQYF.

V usage is TRBV4-2 and J usage is TRBJ2-7, with 11 bases that match TRBD2. CDR3 length: 14 amino acids. V shed 2 bases, J shed 6 bases, and the junction held 3 bases outside the gene matches. Germline loops: CDR1 LGHNA, CDR2 YNFKEQ. In DNA form, the CDR3 reads TGTGCCAGCAGCCAAACTAGCGGGGGTCTCGAGCAGTACTTC. Protein product: CASSQTSGGLEQYF.

This clonotype was counted at least ten times. J is TRBJ1-4 and V is TRBV14; 9 bases are shared with TRBD1. The CDR3 has 17 amino acids. Germline V lookup: CDR1 SGHDN, CDR2 FVKESK. The junction had 9 bases not matched to a gene; V was cut back by 4 bases and J by 3 bases. The CDR3 DNA sequence: TGTGCCAGCAGCCGCCAGCGAACAGGGGGCCCTAATGAAAAACTGTTTTTT. It encodes CASSRQRTGGPNEKLFF.

The chain couples TRBV6-6 to TRBJ2-1; no clear D. V lost 0 bases, J lost 7 bases, and 10 bases lay in between. The germline gives CDR1 MNHNY, CDR2 SVGAGI (reference sequence). CDR3 length: 14 residues. The CDR3 DNA sequence: TGTGCCAGCAGTTACTCGATTTTCGAGAATGAGCAGTTCTTC. This translates into CASSYSIFENEQFF.

This clonotype was seen repeatedly, ten times or more. The rearrangement uses TRBV28 and TRBJ2-1, with 12 bases matching TRBD1. This CDR3 spans 15 amino acids. J lost 7 bases, V lost 3 bases, and 4 bases had no gene match. In germline, CDR1 is MDHEN, CDR2 SYDVKM. Here the CDR3 DNA reads TGTGCCAGCAGTTTCTGGGACAGGGGGCGTAATGAGCAGTTCTTC. This translates into CASSFWDRGRNEQFF. Full variable domain (missing parts from reference TRBV28 and TRBJ2-1): DVKVTQSSRYLVKRTGEKVFLECVQDMDHENMFWYRQDPGLGLRLIYFSYDVKMKEKGDIPEGYSVSREKKERFSLILESASTNQTSMYLCASSFWDRGRNEQFFGPGTRLTVL.

This clonotype was recorded many times. The chain has TRBV11-2 and TRBJ2-5; D unclear. This CDR3 has 14 amino acids. Germline CDR1 reads SGHAT; CDR2 reads FQNNGV. Trimming took off 3 bases at V and 2 bases at J, with 10 bases between the two ends. CDR3 sequence: CASSLGNRQETQYF. Written as DNA, the CDR3 is TGTGCCAGCAGCTTGGGGAACAGACAAGAGACCCAGTACTTC.

This clonotype was seen a handful of times. The V gene is TRBV20-1, the J gene TRBJ2-2; unclear D gene. The length of the CDR3 is 13 residues. Germline assignment: CDR1 DFQATT and CDR2 SNEGSKA (reference sequence). V shed 1 base and J shed 7 bases, with 10 bases lying between them. The chain's CDR3 is CSARVLDFGELFF. CDR3 nucleotides: TGCAGTGCTAGAGTTCTAGATTTCGGGGAGCTGTTTTTT.

This clonotype was observed a handful of times. The chain combines TRBV20-1 with TRBJ2-2; 9 bases are shared with TRBD1. This CDR3 is built from 15 residues. The V segment lost 1 base and the J segment 4 bases; nucleotides outside the gene matches: 4. Germline lookup yields CDR1 DFQATT and CDR2 SNEGSKA (reference sequence). The DNA for the CDR3 is TGCAGTGCTAGAGGGACAGGGGAGAGCACCGGGGAGCTGTTTTTT. It is translated as CSARGTGESTGELFF.

This clonotype was counted between two and nine times. J is TRBJ2-1 and V is TRBV12-3 or TRBV12-4; 10 positions match TRBD2. This CDR3 region has 15 residues. Losses at the gene ends were 4 bases for V and 3 bases for J; bases not matched to a gene: 3. The CDR3 sequence is CASSSRLAGYNEQFF. The CDR3, as DNA: TGTGCCAGCAGTTCTCGACTAGCGGGCTACAATGAGCAGTTCTTC.

This clonotype has at least ten counts. The V and J genes are TRBV6-1 and TRBJ2-7; D is perhaps TRBD1 (5 bases). V shed 8 bases and J shed 6 bases, with 20 bases lying between them. Germline assignment: CDR1 MNHNS and CDR2 SASEGT. The CDR3 loop spans 14 amino acids. This chain's CDR3 is CASGPAREGLEQYF. The CDR3 DNA sequence: TGTGCCAGCGGGCCTGCCAGGGAAGGGCTCGAGCAGTACTTC.

V is TRBV14 and J is TRBJ2-7, with 8 bases aligning to TRBD2. The CDR3 is 15 residues long. The germline CDR1 and CDR2 sequences are SGHDN and FVKESK. After removal of 1 base from V and 2 bases from J, the junction contained 4 bases not matched to a gene. The DNA for the CDR3 is TGTGCCAGCAGCCAAGCGGGACTAGTTCCCTACGAGCAGTACTTC. The encoded protein is CASSQAGLVPYEQYF.